The subject of this entry is one TCR beta chain. What it recognizes is unknown. Per germline, CDR1 SGHRS and CDR2 YFSETQ. J was trimmed by 5 bases and V by 4 bases; bases with no gene match: 7. This CDR3 contains 16 residues. This sample stems from a study of T-cell reconstitution after alpha-beta-depleted transplantation in children. Study outcomes and limitations: It was reported that alpha-beta T cells came from several hundred expanded graft clones (about two months after transplant). Most T-cell counts and diversity one year after the transplant came from T cells that were newly produced.

During its preparation, the TCRbeta library received unique molecular identifiers. MiXCR was run by TCRdb on the PCR reads, yielding one entry per CDR3 protein. The repertoire holds approximately 230,000 distinct CDR3 sequences, with 20% to 30% as singletons. This chain links TRBV5-1 with TRBJ2-3; 13 bases fit TRBD2. The TCR originated in a female patient younger than 10 who had a stem cell transplant for congenital amegakaryocytic thrombocytopenia, so the T cells may come from the graft donor. The sequencing used PBMCs, mostly from graft donor cells, collected 360 days after TCRalphabeta/CD19-depleted stem cell transplant. This chain's CDR3 is CASSPGTSGKVDTQYF. Here the CDR3 DNA reads TGCGCCAGCAGCCCGGGGACTAGCGGGAAGGTAGATACGCAGTATTTT.